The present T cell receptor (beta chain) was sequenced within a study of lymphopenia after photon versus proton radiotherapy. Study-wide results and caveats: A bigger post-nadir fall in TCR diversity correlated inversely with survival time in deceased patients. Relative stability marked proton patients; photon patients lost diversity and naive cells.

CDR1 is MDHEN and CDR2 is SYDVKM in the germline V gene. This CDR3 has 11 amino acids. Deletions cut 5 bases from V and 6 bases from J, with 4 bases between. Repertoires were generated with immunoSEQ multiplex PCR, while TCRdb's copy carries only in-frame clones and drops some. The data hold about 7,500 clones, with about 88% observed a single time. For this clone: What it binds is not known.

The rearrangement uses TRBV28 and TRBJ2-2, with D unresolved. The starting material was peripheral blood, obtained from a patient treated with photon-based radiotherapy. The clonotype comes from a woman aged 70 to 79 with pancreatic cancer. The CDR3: CASSEPGELFF. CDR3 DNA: TGTGCCAGCAGTGAACCCGGGGAGCTGTTTTTT.